Listed here are 15 T cell receptor beta chains from one sample, sequenced in a study of blood T cell repertoires in COVID-19. Data came from immunoSEQ multiplex PCR; TCRdb stores just in-frame clones and leaves some out. The sample lists some 370,000 clones; approximately 88% were seen once. Sample: peripheral blood. These receptor sequences come from a man aged 35-49 years with acute or convalescent COVID-19.

The rearrangement uses TRBV28 and TRBJ1-3; 7 bases match TRBD1. This CDR3 is 17 amino acids long. Germline loops: CDR1 MDHEN, CDR2 SYDVKM. V lost 5 bases, J lost 1 base, and 11 bases stayed unmatched. Here the CDR3 reads CASSTIQGTWSGNTIYF. In DNA, the CDR3 is TGTGCCAGCAGTACGATACAGGGGACCTGGTCTGGAAACACCATATATTTT.

This chain joins TRBV19 and TRBJ1-2; maybe TRBD1 (5 bases). This CDR3 contains 15 residues. V dropped 3 bases and J dropped 1 base, with 12 bases sitting between them. The germline V gene encodes CDR1 LNHDA and CDR2 SQIVND (reference sequence). The CDR3: CASSIGTASNYGYTF. The CDR3 DNA is TGTGCCAGTAGTATTGGGACTGCAAGTAACTATGGCTACACCTTC.

The gene calls are TRBV28 and TRBJ1-1, with D possibly TRBD1 on 5 matching bases. The CDR3 runs to 15 residues. Per germline, CDR1 MDHEN and CDR2 SYDVKM. V shed 4 bases and J shed 2 bases, with 14 bases lying between them. CDR3 protein: CASSSHMTANTEAFF. CDR3 in DNA: TGTGCCAGCAGTTCCCACATGACAGCTAACACTGAAGCTTTCTTT.

The rearrangement uses TRBV9 and TRBJ2-2; unclear D gene. Deletions cut 5 bases from V and 4 bases from J, with 15 bases between. Germline V gene sequence: CDR1 SGDLS, CDR2 YYNGEE. This CDR3 region has 15 residues. DNA of the CDR3: TGTGCCAGCAGTTTCACAGACCTTTCCACCGGGGAGCTGTTTTTT. Amino acid sequence: CASSFTDLSTGELFF.

This rearrangement joins TRBV4-1 to TRBJ1-2; no clear D. Germline lookup yields CDR1 MGHRA and CDR2 YSYEKL. The CDR3 covers 15 residues. The V end lost 3 bases, the J end lost 9 bases, and 20 bases lay between the germline ends. CDR3 nucleotide sequence: TGCGCCAGCAGCCAGATCGGCACGCTGACTGCTAGCTACACCTTC. Its translation is CASSQIGTLTASYTF.

The chain uses TRBV5-5 and TRBJ2-5; D is possibly TRBD2 (5 bases). Germline-derived CDR1 and CDR2 are SGHKS and YYEKEE (reference sequence). Trimming took off 4 bases at V and 5 bases at J, with 18 bases between the two ends. This CDR3 contains 15 residues. DNA for the CDR3: TGTGCCAGCAGCCCGGGCCCGTTAATAGCGGAGACCCAGTACTTC. Translation gives CASSPGPLIAETQYF.

This clone was detected only once. The rearrangement joins TRBV4-1 to TRBJ1-2, with 8 bases identical to TRBD1. The CDR3 extends over 16 amino acids. The V segment lost 0 bases and the J segment 6 bases; nucleotides outside the gene matches: 9. Germline loops: CDR1 MGHRA, CDR2 YSYEKL. For the CDR3, the DNA is TGCGCCAGCAGCCAAGATAACAGACAGGGGAGGCATGGCTACACCTTC. It codes for CASSQDNRQGRHGYTF.

This clone was counted once. The chain links TRBV28 to TRBJ2-5; a weak D match, TRBD2 (6 bases). The CDR3 runs 14 residues. With 6 bases removed from V and 1 base from J, the gap between germline ends came to 12 bases. Germline V lookup: CDR1 MDHEN, CDR2 SYDVKM. The CDR3 here is CASRVGDFQETQYF. The CDR3 DNA reads as TGTGCCAGCAGAGTAGGGGACTTCCAAGAGACCCAGTACTTC.

The chain combines TRBV5-4 with TRBJ2-4; 9 bases agree with TRBD1. The CDR3 spans 14 residues. Germline V CDR1 and CDR2: SGHNT, YYREEE (reference sequence). The junction had 5 bases not matched to a gene; V was cut back by 3 bases and J by 7 bases. CDR3 sequence: CASSSQGAENIQYF. CDR3 nucleotide sequence: TGTGCCAGCAGCTCACAGGGGGCAGAGAACATTCAGTACTTC. Combining the CDR3 with reference TRBV5-4 and TRBJ2-4 gives the whole variable domain ETGVTQSPTHLIKTRGQQVTLRCSSQSGHNTVSWYQQALGQGPQFIFQYYREEENGRGNFPPRFSGLQFPNYSSELNVNALELDDSALYLCASSSQGAENIQYFGAGTRLSVL.

A single count supports this clone. The chain carries TRBV6-6 and TRBJ1-4; TRBD1 agrees at 7 bases. The CDR3 is 15 amino acids. CDR1 and CDR2 from the germline V gene are MNHNY and SVGAGI (reference sequence). V trimming: 6 bases; J trimming: 4 bases; junction bases outside the gene matches: 8. This CDR3 reads CASSGPTGFNEKLFF. The CDR3 DNA is TGTGCCAGCAGCGGCCCGACAGGGTTTAATGAAAAACTGTTTTTT.

This clone appeared a single time. CDR3 nucleotide sequence: TGTGCCAGCAGTGATCCCCTCCTGGGGAGCGTCTCCTACAATGAGCAGTTCTTC. Encoded protein: CASSDPLLGSVSYNEQFF. This rearrangement joins TRBV6-1 to TRBJ2-1, with D perhaps TRBD2 (5 bases). V gave up 3 bases and J gave up 0 bases, with 18 bases separating them. Looked up from germline, CDR1 is MNHNS and CDR2 is SASEGT. This CDR3 has 18 residues.

The chain combines TRBV28 with TRBJ1-1; no firm D call. Germline V gene lookup returns CDR1 MDHEN and CDR2 SYDVKM. V lost 3 bases and J 3 bases, leaving 14 bases between the germline ends. This CDR3 has 15 residues. CDR3 sequence: CASSFRGGMYTEAFF. Written as DNA, the CDR3 is TGTGCCAGCAGTTTTCGAGGAGGGATGTACACTGAAGCTTTCTTT.

V gene TRBV5-1 combines with J gene TRBJ1-6, with 10 bases that match TRBD1. The CDR3 is made up of 18 amino acids. V lost 4 bases to trimming and J lost 6 bases; unmatched junction nucleotides: 13. The germline V gene encodes CDR1 SGHRS and CDR2 YFSETQ. The DNA for the CDR3 is TGCGCCAGCAGCCTCTGGACAGGGGGTACTCCCGGTAATTCACCCCTCCACTTT. It is translated as CASSLWTGGTPGNSPLHF.

The chain has TRBV27 and TRBJ2-3; 9 nucleotides align to TRBD1. This CDR3 has 16 amino acids. With V trimmed by 2 bases and J by 2 bases, 5 bases remained unmatched. Germline CDR1 is MNHEY and CDR2 is SMNVEV (reference sequence). The CDR3, as DNA: TGTGCCAGCAGTTTAACCCGGGACAGGGACACAGATACGCAGTATTTT. This gives the protein CASSLTRDRDTDTQYF.

V and J are TRBV7-3 and TRBJ2-2; TRBD1 matches 10 bases. The CDR3 runs to 16 residues. The V gene end was trimmed by 5 bases and the J gene end by 3 bases; junction bases not matched to a gene: 6. Germline V gives CDR1 SGHTA, CDR2 FQGTGA. CDR3 region: CASSLDGTGDTGELFF. The CDR3, as DNA: TGTGCCAGCAGCCTCGACGGGACAGGGGACACCGGGGAGCTGTTTTTT.